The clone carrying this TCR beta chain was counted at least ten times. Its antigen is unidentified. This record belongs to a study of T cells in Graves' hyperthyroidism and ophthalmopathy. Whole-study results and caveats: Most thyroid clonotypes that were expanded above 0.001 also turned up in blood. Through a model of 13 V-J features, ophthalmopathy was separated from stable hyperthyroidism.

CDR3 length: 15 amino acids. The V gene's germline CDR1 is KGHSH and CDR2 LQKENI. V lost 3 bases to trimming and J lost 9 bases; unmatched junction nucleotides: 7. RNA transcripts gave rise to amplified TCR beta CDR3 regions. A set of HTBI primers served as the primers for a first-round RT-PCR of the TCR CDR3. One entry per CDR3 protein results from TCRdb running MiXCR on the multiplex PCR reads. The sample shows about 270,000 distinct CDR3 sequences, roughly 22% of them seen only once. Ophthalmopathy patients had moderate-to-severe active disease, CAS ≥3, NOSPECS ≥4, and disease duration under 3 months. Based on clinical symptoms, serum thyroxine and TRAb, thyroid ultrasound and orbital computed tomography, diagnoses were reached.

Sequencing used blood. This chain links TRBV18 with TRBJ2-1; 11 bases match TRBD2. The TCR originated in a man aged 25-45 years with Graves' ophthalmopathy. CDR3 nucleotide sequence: TGTGCCAGCTCACCCCCGACTAGCGGGACGGGTGAGCAGTTCTTC. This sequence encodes CASSPPTSGTGEQFF.